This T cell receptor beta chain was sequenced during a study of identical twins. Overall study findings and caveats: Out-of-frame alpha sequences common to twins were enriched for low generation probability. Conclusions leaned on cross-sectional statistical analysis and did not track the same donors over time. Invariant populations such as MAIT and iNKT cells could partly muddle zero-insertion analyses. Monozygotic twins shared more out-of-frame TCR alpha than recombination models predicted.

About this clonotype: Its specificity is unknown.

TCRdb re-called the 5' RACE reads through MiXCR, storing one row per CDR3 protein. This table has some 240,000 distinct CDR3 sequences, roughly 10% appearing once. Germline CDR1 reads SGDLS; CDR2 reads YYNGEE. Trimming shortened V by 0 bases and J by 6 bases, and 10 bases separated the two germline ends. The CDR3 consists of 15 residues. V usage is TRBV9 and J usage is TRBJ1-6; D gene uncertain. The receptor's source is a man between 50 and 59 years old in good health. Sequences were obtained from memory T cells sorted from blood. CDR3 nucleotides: TGTGCCAGCAGCGTAGCTGGCACTGCTAATTCACCCCTCCACTTT. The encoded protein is CASSVAGTANSPLHF.